This TCR beta chain was observed in a study of T cells in localized non-small cell lung cancer. Method: immunoSEQ multiplex PCR; TCRdb's copy keeps in-frame clones and lacks some. This table has about 18,000 clones, more than 65% appearing once. The CDR3 runs to 12 residues. With 4 bases clipped from V and 3 bases from J, the junction kept 1 base outside the gene matches. Germline CDR1 SGHRS, CDR2 YFSETQ. This TCR came from a male donor at least 60 years old with stage I lung adenocarcinoma. The material sequenced was peripheral blood, taken before any cancer treatment. This chain connects TRBV5-1 to TRBJ2-7; 7 nucleotides match TRBD2. CDR3 in amino acids: CASSREGYEQYF. The CDR3 DNA sequence: TGCGCCAGCAGCAGGGAGGGCTACGAGCAGTACTTC.